These 8 T cell receptor beta chains share one sample of origin, sequenced in a study of early T cells in non-severe SARS-CoV-2 infection. TCRdb processed the 5' RACE reads anew with MiXCR; each CDR3 protein has one entry. Among approximately 70,000 distinct CDR3 sequences listed, approximately 4.6% were seen once. The material was whole blood, obtained at baseline. All receptors derive from an adult who was a healthcare worker with PCR-confirmed SARS-CoV-2 infection or an uninfected control (not recorded which). The donor label of this sample is uncertain.

About this clonotype: A much larger clone differs by one base, so this may be a read error. V usage is TRBV20-1 and J usage is TRBJ1-1; D possibly corresponds to TRBD1 (5 bases). CDR3 length equals 16 residues. Per germline, CDR1 DFQATT and CDR2 SNEGSKA (reference sequence). For the CDR3, the DNA is TGCAGTGTTAGATTACCGGGACGGCCGACGAACACTGAAGCTTTCTTT. Protein: CSVRLPGRPTNTEAFF.

This clonotype is classed as medium-sized. The chain has TRBV20-1 and TRBJ2-7; the match to TRBD2 covers 7 bases. This CDR3 region has 13 residues. Germline CDR1 is DFQATT and CDR2 is SNEGSKA (reference sequence). The trim removed 4 bases at V and 2 bases at J, leaving 5 bases unmatched. CDR3: CSAISGEPYEQYF. CDR3 in DNA: TGCAGTGCTATAAGCGGGGAGCCCTACGAGCAGTACTTC.

This clonotype was picked up many times. The chain employs TRBV10-3 and TRBJ1-1, with D maybe TRBD1 (6 bases). The CDR3 sequence is 14 residues long. CDR1 is ENHRY, CDR2 SYGVKD, per germline. Trimming cost V 4 bases and J 1 base, with 10 bases left between them. CDR3 residues: CAISGNRENTEAFF. DNA of the CDR3: TGTGCCATCAGTGGGAACAGGGAGAACACTGAAGCTTTCTTT.

This chain connects TRBV3-1 to TRBJ1-6, with 8 bases lining up with TRBD1. The V gene end was trimmed by 2 bases and the J gene end by 9 bases; junction bases not matched to a gene: 9. This CDR3 comprises 16 residues. Per germline, CDR1 LGHDT and CDR2 YNNKEL (reference sequence). The CDR3 region is CASSQTYSGGASPLHF. The CDR3 nucleotides read TGTGCCAGCAGCCAAACCTACTCAGGGGGCGCTTCACCCCTCCACTTT.

This clonotype was seen many times. The CDR3 nucleotides are TGCGCCAGCAGCCAAGATGGCACAGATACGCAGTATTTT. Translating it yields CASSQDGTDTQYF. The chain links TRBV4-3 to TRBJ2-3; no definite D call. The CDR3 is 13 amino acids. V gave up 0 bases and J gave up 1 base, with 2 bases separating them. Germline V CDR1 and CDR2: LGHNA, YSLEER.

This clonotype was detected many times. The J gene is TRBJ1-2, the V gene TRBV29-1; TRBD1 might be the D (5 bases). V dropped 5 bases and J dropped 4 bases, with 11 bases sitting between them. The CDR3 spans 12 residues. CDR1 SQVTM and CDR2 ANQGSEA come from the germline V gene. The CDR3 bases are TGCAGCGTTTCCGACAGAGTCTATGGCTACACCTTC. Amino acid sequence: CSVSDRVYGYTF.

The chain couples TRBV6-6 to TRBJ1-2; no reliable D call. Germline V lookup: CDR1 MNHNY, CDR2 SVGAGI (reference sequence). This CDR3 has 15 residues. Trimming removed 6 bases at V and 5 bases at J, with 19 bases between. DNA of the CDR3: TGTGCCAGCAGCCCTCCAGGAGAAACTGGTTATGGCTACACCTTC. Encoded protein: CASSPPGETGYGYTF.

This clonotype has more than one count but fewer than ten. The chain carries TRBV18 and TRBJ1-2, with unresolved D. CDR3 length: 15 residues. V gave up 2 bases and J gave up 4 bases, with 14 bases separating them. Germline assignment: CDR1 KGHSH and CDR2 LQKENI. The CDR3 reads CASSPDLLDSYGYTF. The CDR3 region has the DNA TGTGCCAGCTCACCAGACCTTTTGGATAGCTATGGCTACACCTTC.